The T cell receptor beta chain under discussion was sequenced for a study of prognosis after radiotherapy for stage I lung cancer. Study-level background: There were fewer than 15 patients with newly diagnosed primary stage I lung tumors and about five patients with oligometastatic NSCLC after surgical resection of the primary tumor.

Two-round multiplex PCR, the amplification method, yielded TCR beta CDR3 from genomic DNA. Used in first-round PCR were primers specific to each TRBV and TRBJ gene. TCRdb passed the multiplex PCR reads through MiXCR, listing each CDR3 protein once. Of approximately 41,000 distinct CDR3 sequences in the sample, around a quarter are singletons; the top ten hold about 25%. The germline CDR1 and CDR2 sequences are SQVTM and ANQGSEA. J gave up 3 bases and V 7 bases, and 12 bases lay outside the gene matches. The CDR3 is 15 residues long. This clonotype was obtained from a donor over 45 with non-small cell lung cancer. This chain connects TRBV29-1 to TRBJ1-1, with 9 bases aligning to TRBD1. The sequencing used PBMCs, collected before or after stereotactic body radiation therapy (not recorded which). The CDR3 sequence: CSAHTGGASYTEAFF. Written as DNA, the CDR3 is TGCAGCGCTCATACAGGGGGCGCGTCCTACACTGAAGCTTTCTTT.